These 22 T cell receptor beta chains share one sample of origin, sequenced in a study of CD8+ T cells in alopecia areata. Sorting of pooled cutaneous lymph node cells was based on CD4, CD8alpha, NKG2D, NKG2ACE and other markers. RNA was extracted and reverse transcribed into cDNA as the sequencing template. Sequencing was performed with immunoSEQ multiplex PCR; in TCRdb, only in-frame clones are kept and a portion is missing. This sample comprises approximately 280,000 clones, none seen once only. Sequencing was done on a sample of CD4+ T cells sorted from a lymph node. The receptors derive from a C3H/HeJ mouse with alopecia areata. For this mouse line, the MHC haplotype is H2-k.

Remarks on this clone: Each gene name is a mouse one. Read data end 4 residues before the CDR3 end; the end is taken from the germline J gene. J is TRBJ2-5 and V is TRBV14; the match to TRBD2 covers 11 bases. Germline loops: CDR1 SGHDT, CDR2 FRDEAV. The V segment lost 5 bases and the J segment 2 bases; nucleotides outside the gene matches: 4. The CDR3 runs to 15 residues. The CDR3 spells CASRDWGDVQDTQYF. The sequenced part of the CDR3 DNA is TGTGCCAGCAGGGACTGGGGGGACGTCCAAGAC.

A note on this clone: Here the gene names and germline are mouse. The CDR3 end is not reached by the read, which stops 4 residues before it; the germline J gene fills it in. The V and J genes are TRBV19 and TRBJ2-1; a possible D gene is TRBD2 (5 bases). Trimming stripped 6 bases from V and 2 bases from J, with 6 bases between. CDR3 length: 12 residues. Per germline, CDR1 FNHDT and CDR2 SITEND (reference sequence). Partial CDR3 DNA: TGTGCCAGCAAGACTGACTATGCT. It is translated as CASKTDYA. The full CDR3 is CASKTDYAEQFF.

To note about this clone: Germline and genes: mouse. The CDR3 goes on 4 residues after the read ends, and that part is filled in from the germline J gene. V usage is TRBV13-1 and J usage is TRBJ2-1; 8 positions match TRBD2. The CDR3 is 15 residues long. Germline CDR1 and CDR2: NSHNY and SYGAGN. J was trimmed by 5 bases and V by 2 bases; bases with no gene match: 6. The CDR3 sequence is CASSERGGRDAEQFF. CDR3 DNA, as far as it was read: TGTGCCAGCAGTGAGCGGGGGGGGCGCGATGCT.

A word on this clone: Genes and germline are mouse. Coverage ceases 4 residues before the CDR3 finishes, and the germline J gene fills in the end. V and J are TRBV1 and TRBJ2-2; 8 bases align to TRBD1. The CDR3 spans 15 residues. After removal of 3 bases from V and 3 bases from J, the junction contained 3 bases not matched to a gene. CDR1 is NSQYPW, CDR2 LRSPGD, per germline (reference sequence). CDR3 region: CTCSADRADTGQLYF. CDR3 bases read: TGCACCTGCAGTGCGGACAGGGCGGACACCGGG. Full variable domain (missing parts from reference TRBV1 and TRBJ2-2): VTLLEQNPRWRLVPRGQAVNLRCILKNSQYPWMSWYQQDLQKQLQWLFTLRSPGDKEVKSLPGADYLATRVTDTELRLQVANMSQGRTLYCTCSADRADTGQLYFGEGSKLTVL.

This clone came up a few times. Gene names are mouse gene names. The CDR3 end lies 4 residues beyond the end of the read and is filled in from the germline J gene. In the same sample, other DNA sequences code for this CDR3. The chain has TRBV13-1 and TRBJ2-5, with D perhaps TRBD1 (6 bases). Germline V CDR1 and CDR2: NSHNY, SYGAGN. Trimming took off 2 bases at V and 2 bases at J, with 9 bases between the two ends. This CDR3 has 14 amino acids. The CDR3 loop reads CASSESGVQDTQYF. Partial CDR3 DNA: TGTGCCAGCAGTGAGTCAGGGGTCCAAGAC.

Of note for this clone: Mouse gene names apply. With the read ending 4 residues before the CDR3 end, the germline J gene is used to fill in that end. This sample includes further DNA sequences coding for the same CDR3. The chain has TRBV31 and TRBJ2-7, with 9 nucleotides matching TRBD2. This CDR3 is 13 amino acids long. Germline CDR1 is GKSSPN and CDR2 is SITVG. Partial CDR3 DNA: TGTGCCTGGAGTCCGACTGGGGGTTAT. Its translation: CAWSPTGGY. The complete CDR3 sequence is CAWSPTGGYEQYF.

Remarks on this clone: Gene names follow the mouse nomenclature. The CDR3 end falls 4 residues outside the read, so it is completed with the germline J gene. The chain joins TRBV12-1 to TRBJ2-2, with 11 bases identical to TRBD2. This CDR3 region has 18 residues. Germline loops: CDR1 SGHSN, CDR2 HYEKVE. The junction had 6 bases not matched to a gene; V was cut back by 0 bases and J by 1 base. Incomplete CDR3 DNA: TGTGCCAGCTCTCTCCTCAGGGGACTGGGGGTAAACACCGGG. This gives the protein CASSLLRGLGVNTG. From start to end, the CDR3 is CASSLLRGLGVNTGQLYF.

This clone has a count of ten or more. Each gene name is a mouse one. The read terminates 4 residues ahead of where the CDR3 ends, so the germline J gene completes it. Other nucleotide sequences from this sample produce the same CDR3. The chain joins TRBV17 to TRBJ2-2, with 10 bases that match TRBD1. This CDR3 comprises 15 residues. Germline V gene lookup returns CDR1 MNHDT and CDR2 YYDKIL. Trimming at V came to 5 bases and at J to 3 bases, leaving 3 bases not matched to a gene. The CDR3 spells CASSRDRGDTGQLYF. The sequenced part of the CDR3 DNA is TGTGCTAGCAGTCGGGACAGGGGAGACACCGGG.

About this clone itself: Gene names and germline refer to mouse. The sequenced CDR3 bases are TGTGCCAGCAGCCAAGAACGGGGACTGGGGGCTAGTCAAAAC. Translating it yields CASSQERGLGASQN. In full, the CDR3 is CASSQERGLGASQNTLYF. V usage is TRBV5 and J usage is TRBJ2-4; 11 bases line up with TRBD2. The CDR3 end falls 4 residues outside the read, so it is completed with the germline J gene. Germline CDR1 reads LGHNA; CDR2 reads YNLKQL (reference sequence). The V and J ends lost 0 bases and 0 bases, in that order; junction bases with no gene match: 5. The CDR3 consists of 18 residues.

A few counts support this clone. Genes and germline come from the mouse. The read ends 4 residues shy of where the CDR3 ends; the end is completed using the germline J gene. The rearrangement links TRBV13-1 to TRBJ1-1, with a weak D call TRBD1 (5 bases). Germline V gives CDR1 NSHNY, CDR2 SYGAGN. V lost 5 bases, J lost 0 bases, and 11 bases lay in between. The CDR3 is 14 residues long. The sequenced part of the CDR3 DNA is TGTGCCAGCAGGGAGGACAATGCAAACACA. Translation: CASREDNANT. The complete CDR3 sequence is CASREDNANTEVFF.

A note on this clone: Genes and germline are mouse. The CDR3 end falls 4 residues outside the read, so it is completed with the germline J gene. Other DNA sequences in this sample translate to the same CDR3. The chain employs TRBV19 and TRBJ2-5; TRBD2 matches 8 bases. J gave up 3 bases and V 1 base, and 1 base lay outside the gene matches. CDR3 size: 14 residues. Germline loops: CDR1 FNHDT, CDR2 SITEND (reference sequence). CDR3 protein: CASSINWGQDTQYF. CDR3 bases read: TGTGCCAGCAGTATAAACTGGGGGCAAGAC. Full variable domain (remainder filled in from reference TRBV19 and TRBJ2-5): GGIITQTPKFLIGQEGQKLTLKCQQNFNHDTMYWYRQDSGKGLRLIYYSITENDLQKGDLSEGYDASREKKSSFSLTVTSAQKNEMAVFLCASSINWGQDTQYFGPGTRLLVL.

Points on this clone: Mouse germline and gene names are used. The read is 4 residues too short to cover the CDR3 end, so that end is filled in from the germline J gene. The V and J genes are TRBV17 and TRBJ2-2; 8 bases are a match to TRBD2. The CDR3 runs 15 residues. The germline CDR1 and CDR2 sequences are MNHDT and YYDKIL. J was trimmed by 0 bases and V by 3 bases; bases with no gene match: 0. The CDR3 region is CASSSGGANTGQLYF. CDR3 DNA, as far as it was read: TGTGCTAGCAGTAGTGGGGGGGCAAACACCGGG.

This clone was observed a few times. Gene names and germline match the mouse. The CDR3 extends 3 residues past the end of the read, so its final part is completed from the germline J gene. The chain employs TRBV13-1 and TRBJ1-6; D might be TRBD1 (6 bases). TRBJ1-6 is given ORF status, its function remaining uncertain. V was shortened by 3 bases and J by 5 bases, with 9 bases between the two germline ends. CDR1 NSHNY and CDR2 SYGAGN come from the germline V gene. The CDR3 length is 14 residues. The part of the CDR3 DNA that was read is TGTGCCAGCAGTGTCAGGACAGATAATTCGCCC. This codes for CASSVRTDNSP. Given in full, the CDR3 is CASSVRTDNSPLYF.

Points on this clone: Genes and germline come from the mouse. The read halts 4 residues ahead of the CDR3 end, with the missing end drawn from the germline J gene. This chain links TRBV2 with TRBJ1-2, with D tentatively TRBD1 (6 bases). Germline V CDR1 and CDR2: LGHNA, YSYQKL. The CDR3 totals 15 residues. V was trimmed by 0 bases and J by 4 bases, leaving 12 bases between them. The part of the CDR3 DNA that was read is TGTGCCAGCAGCCAAGAAGGTCCAGGGGCCTCC. Residues: CASSQEGPGAS. The CDR3 in full is CASSQEGPGASDYTF.

As concerns this clone: All gene names here are mouse names. The observed sequence ends 4 residues before the CDR3 terminus, with the missing tail filled in from the germline J gene. This chain links TRBV13-3 with TRBJ1-2, with a tentative D call TRBD1 (5 bases). This CDR3 is 13 amino acids long. The V and J ends lost 4 bases and 1 base respectively, with 8 bases between them. The germline gives CDR1 NNHDY, CDR2 SYVADS. The CDR3 bases that were read are TGTGCCAGCAGTTTGGGGGGAAACTCC. Translating gives CASSLGGNS. The whole CDR3 protein reads CASSLGGNSDYTF.

Details on this clone: Gene labels here are mouse ones. The CDR3 goes on 4 residues after the read ends, and that part is filled in from the germline J gene. The V call is TRBV1, the J call TRBJ2-5; D call uncertain. This CDR3 is built from 12 residues. Per germline, CDR1 NSQYPW and CDR2 LRSPGD (reference sequence). The part of the CDR3 DNA that was read is TGCACCTGCAGTGCGCACAAAGAC. Protein: CTCSAHKD. The CDR3 in full is CTCSAHKDTQYF.

In this sample, this clone turned up many times. Gene names are mouse gene names. The sample contains more than one DNA sequence encoding this CDR3. CDR3 in amino acids: CASSQEGDTQYF. The sequenced part of the CDR3 DNA is TGTGCCAGCAGCCAAGAGGGTGAC. This chain connects TRBV5 to TRBJ2-5, with D uncertain. The read stops 4 residues short of the end of the CDR3; the missing end is completed from the germline J gene. Germline V gene data show CDR1 as LGHNA and CDR2 as YNLKQL (reference sequence). This CDR3 spans 12 amino acids.

A note on this clone: Gene labels here are mouse ones. From the germline J gene comes the end of the CDR3, since the read stops 4 residues before it. The chain uses TRBV1 and TRBJ1-2; no reliable D call. The CDR3 runs to 14 residues. Germline lookup yields CDR1 NSQYPW and CDR2 LRSPGD (reference sequence). The V gene lost 0 bases and the J gene lost 1 base, with 6 bases spanning the gap. The CDR3: CTCSAENRNSDYTF. The CDR3 bases that were read are TGCACCTGCAGTGCAGAGAACAGAAACTCC.

This clone was seen a handful of times. Gene names refer to mouse genes. The CDR3 goes on 4 residues after the read ends, and that part is filled in from the germline J gene. The rearrangement uses TRBV13-1 and TRBJ2-5; 9 bases agree with TRBD1. CDR3 length: 14 amino acids. V was clipped by 4 bases and J by 3 bases; unmatched bases: 3. Looked up from germline, CDR1 is NSHNY and CDR2 is SYGAGN. CDR3 DNA (partial): TGTGCCAGCAGTCAGGACAGGGGACAAGAC. Translated, it gives CASSQDRGQD. The entire CDR3 protein reads CASSQDRGQDTQYF.

On this clone: These gene names are mouse names. The read ends 4 residues shy of where the CDR3 ends; the end is completed using the germline J gene. The rearrangement joins TRBV19 to TRBJ2-3; TRBD2 might be the D (6 bases). Germline loops: CDR1 FNHDT, CDR2 SITEND (reference sequence). V lost 2 bases and J 0 bases, leaving 13 bases between the germline ends. This CDR3 comprises 16 residues. CDR3 sequence reads: CASSMAGARSAETLYF. The DNA read from the CDR3 is TGTGCCAGCAGTATGGCTGGGGCGAGAAGTGCAGAA.

In this sample, this clone turned up a few times. The gene names here belong to mouse. Partial CDR3 DNA: TGTGCTAGCAGTAGGCCGGGACATTATGCT. Residues: CASSRPGHYA. The entire CDR3 protein reads CASSRPGHYAEQFF. This sequence joins TRBV17 and TRBJ2-1, with D perhaps TRBD1 (6 bases). The CDR3 end lies 4 residues beyond the end of the read and is filled in from the germline J gene. CDR1 and CDR2 (germline): MNHDT, YYDKIL. V was shortened by 3 bases and J by 4 bases, with 10 bases between the two germline ends. The CDR3 has 14 amino acids.

Comment on this clone: Genes and germline are mouse. The CDR3 DNA, read in part, is TGCACCTGCAGTGCAGAATGGGGGGGTAACACCGGG. It is translated as CTCSAEWGGNTG. The whole CDR3 sequence is CTCSAEWGGNTGQLYF. The chain couples TRBV1 to TRBJ2-2; 8 positions agree with TRBD2. Coverage ceases 4 residues before the CDR3 finishes, and the germline J gene fills in the end. With V trimmed by 0 bases and J by 2 bases, 2 bases remained unmatched. The V gene's germline CDR1 is NSQYPW and CDR2 LRSPGD (reference sequence). This CDR3 is 16 amino acids long. The whole variable domain, filled in from reference TRBV1 and TRBJ2-2, reads VTLLEQNPRWRLVPRGQAVNLRCILKNSQYPWMSWYQQDLQKQLQWLFTLRSPGDKEVKSLPGADYLATRVTDTELRLQVANMSQGRTLYCTCSAEWGGNTGQLYFGEGSKLTVL.